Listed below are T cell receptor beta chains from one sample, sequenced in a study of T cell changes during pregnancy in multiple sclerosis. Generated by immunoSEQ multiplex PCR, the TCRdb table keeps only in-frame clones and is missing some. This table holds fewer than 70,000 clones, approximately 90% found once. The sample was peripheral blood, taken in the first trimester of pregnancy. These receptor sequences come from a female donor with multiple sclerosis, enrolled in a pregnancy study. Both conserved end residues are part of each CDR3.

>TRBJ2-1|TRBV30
CAWSVPAGEVNEQFF
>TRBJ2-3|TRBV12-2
CASRLECGMSSNTQYF
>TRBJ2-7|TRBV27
CASSLLAGRMSYEQYF
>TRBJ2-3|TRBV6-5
CASRVPGQGAEYF
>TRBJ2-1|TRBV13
CASSLRHKLGGSYNEQFF
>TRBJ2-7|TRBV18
CASSPQTGSYPYEQYF
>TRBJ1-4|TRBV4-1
CASHRTTGEGGHEKLFF
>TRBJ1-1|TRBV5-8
CASSLDRRNTEAFF
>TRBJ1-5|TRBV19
CATSGSGNQPQHF
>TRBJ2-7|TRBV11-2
CASSLVVRSPLEQYF
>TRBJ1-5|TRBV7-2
CASSLSQGNSNQPQHF
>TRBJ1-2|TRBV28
CASRGDRYYGYTF
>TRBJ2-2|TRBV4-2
CASSQGSAGNAIGELFF
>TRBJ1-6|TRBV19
CASSTGLNSPLHF
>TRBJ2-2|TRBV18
CASSPQSRINTGELFF
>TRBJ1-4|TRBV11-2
CASSLSGGREKLFF
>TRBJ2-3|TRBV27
CASSKLGTDTQYF
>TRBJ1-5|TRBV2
CASSEELGGQPQHF
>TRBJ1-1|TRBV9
CASSVGGQGFIYTEAFF
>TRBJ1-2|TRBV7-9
CASSLGVAGHYGYTF
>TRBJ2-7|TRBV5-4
CASSLGSGRSSYEQYF
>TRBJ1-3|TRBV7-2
CASSLNRGDNTIYF
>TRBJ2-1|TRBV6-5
CASSDTSGNNEQFF
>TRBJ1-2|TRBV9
CASNLRDRANYGYTF
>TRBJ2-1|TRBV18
CASSGRLAGEGEQFF
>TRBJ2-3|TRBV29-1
CSVWRGTDTQYF
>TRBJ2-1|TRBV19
CASSIASGRLAGGQRDEQFF
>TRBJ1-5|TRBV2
CASSEGGDSNQPQHF
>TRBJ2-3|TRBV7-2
CASSLGVGPDTQYF
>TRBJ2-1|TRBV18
CASSPPGQSSYNEQFF
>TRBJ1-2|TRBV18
CASSPVQGLDGYTF
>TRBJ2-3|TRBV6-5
CASSYAGGRDTQYF
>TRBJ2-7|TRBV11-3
CASSVRQGVNEQYF
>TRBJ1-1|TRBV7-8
CASSSLGYREWNTEAFF
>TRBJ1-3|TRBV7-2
CASSTGTGNTIYF
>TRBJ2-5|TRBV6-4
CASSDRIGGDFETQYF
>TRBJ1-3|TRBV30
CAGTGDSGNTIYF
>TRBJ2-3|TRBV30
CAWTSKGGGRAQWTDTQYF
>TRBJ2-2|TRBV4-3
CASSQVMGGTGELFF
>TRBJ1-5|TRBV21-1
CASSKVGQLRQPQHF
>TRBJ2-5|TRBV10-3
CAISEQGPQETQYF
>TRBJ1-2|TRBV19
CASSPAYSYGYTF
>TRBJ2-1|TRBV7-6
CASSSTRLEDNEQFF
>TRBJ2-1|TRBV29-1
CSVEDRSAGAYHNEQFF
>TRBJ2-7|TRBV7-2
CASSSKGASGRHEQYF
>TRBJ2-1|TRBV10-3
CAITRQQENNEQFF
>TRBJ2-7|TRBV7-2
CASSLGGGKYYEQYF
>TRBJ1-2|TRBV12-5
CASSRDSNYGYTF
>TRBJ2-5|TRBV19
CASSIGGKKETQYF
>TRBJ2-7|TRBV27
CASSPTDRVSSYEQYF
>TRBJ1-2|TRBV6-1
CASSDFQGPYGYTF
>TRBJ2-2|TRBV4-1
CASSHLEAAGELFF
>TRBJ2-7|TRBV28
CASSSSDRALYEQYF
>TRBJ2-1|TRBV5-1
CASSFADRGLFIFNEQFF
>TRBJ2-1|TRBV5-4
CASSLALSNEQFF
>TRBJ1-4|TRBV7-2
CASSLAQGEKLFF
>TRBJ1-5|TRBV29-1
CSVVLGQGQPQHF